These 14 T cell receptor beta chains came from one sample sequenced in a study of a mutant IDH1 vaccine in newly diagnosed glioma. Which antigens these TCRs recognize remains unknown. The time point here: week 5, during vaccination. Each dose of the vaccine consisted of 300 ug of mutant IDH1 20-mer peptide, with topical imiquimod. Data came from immunoSEQ multiplex PCR; TCRdb stores just in-frame clones and leaves some out. The sample records approximately 60,000 clones, approximately 80% being singletons. Source: PBMCs, taken from a glioma patient whose treatment included an IDH1 peptide vaccine. The receptor set was obtained from a woman aged 18-29 years with glioma. Some clones in this sample may be carry-over from other donors' samples.

The V and J genes are TRBV5-1 and TRBJ1-2; possible D gene TRBD1, 6 bases. V lost 1 base and J lost 2, with 15 bases in between. Per the germline V gene, CDR1 is SGHRS and CDR2 is YFSETQ. The CDR3 is made up of 16 amino acids. For the CDR3, the DNA is TGCGCCAGCAGCTTGCTAATGGACCAGGGGAACTATGGCTACACCTTC. Its translation is CASSLLMDQGNYGYTF.

This clone was recorded once. The chain uses TRBV9 and TRBJ1-6; the D is unclear. This CDR3 spans 14 amino acids. CDR1 is SGDLS, CDR2 YYNGEE, per germline. The V gene lost 2 bases and the J gene lost 7 bases, with 10 bases spanning the gap. Here the CDR3 reads CASSVGTANSPLHF. The CDR3 nucleotides read TGTGCCAGCAGCGTTGGCACCGCAAATTCACCCCTCCACTTT.

V usage is TRBV4-2 and J usage is TRBJ1-5; D is possibly TRBD1 (6 bases). The germline CDR1 and CDR2 sequences are LGHNA and YNFKEQ. Trimming removed 0 bases at V and 2 bases at J, with 14 bases between. The CDR3 length is 17 residues. The CDR3 spells CASSQDIGTFGNQPQHF. The CDR3 coding sequence is TGTGCCAGCAGCCAAGATATCGGGACATTCGGCAATCAGCCCCAGCATTTT.

This chain uses TRBV30 with TRBJ1-6, with 9 bases identical to TRBD1. Germline trimming cut 0 bases from V and 7 bases from J; bases unmatched to any gene: 7. From germline, CDR1 is GTSNPN and CDR2 SVGIG (reference sequence). This CDR3 is 16 amino acids long. The CDR3: CAWSVARTGVNSPLHF. The CDR3 region has the DNA TGTGCCTGGAGTGTCGCGAGGACAGGGGTGAATTCACCCCTCCACTTT.

V is TRBV10-3 and J is TRBJ2-2; 10 nucleotides align to TRBD1. Germline V lookup: CDR1 ENHRY, CDR2 SYGVKD. The CDR3 covers 14 residues. With V trimmed by 6 bases and J by 6 bases, 4 bases remained unmatched. The CDR3 nucleotides are TGTGCCATCAGGGGGGGACAGGGGCCCGGGGAGCTGTTTTTT. Amino acids: CAIRGGQGPGELFF.

V usage is TRBV6-5 and J usage is TRBJ2-3, with D tentatively TRBD2 (6 bases). CDR1 is MNHEY, CDR2 SVGAGI, per germline. The CDR3 runs 15 residues. V dropped 5 bases and J dropped 5 bases, with 17 bases sitting between them. CDR3 sequence: CASSATLPRGDTQYF. The CDR3 region has the DNA TGTGCCAGCAGTGCGACCCTGCCGCGGGGAGATACGCAGTATTTT.

The genes are TRBV5-1 and TRBJ1-2; 7 nucleotides agree with TRBD1. The CDR3 spans 14 residues. Germline assignment: CDR1 SGHRS and CDR2 YFSETQ. V was clipped by 4 bases and J by 3 bases; unmatched bases: 6. CDR3 amino acids: CASSRDSVYYGYTF. In DNA form, the CDR3 reads TGCGCCAGCAGCCGGGACAGTGTCTACTATGGCTACACCTTC.

This clone was seen only once. This sequence joins TRBV6-5 and TRBJ1-4; D is undetermined. V was shortened by 6 bases and J by 10 bases, with 12 bases between the two germline ends. CDR3 length equals 12 residues. The V gene's germline CDR1 is MNHEY and CDR2 SVGAGI. The CDR3 nucleotides are TGTGCCAGCAGCCCCGACCGAGGAAAACTGTTTTTT. Translation gives CASSPDRGKLFF.

This clone was detected a few times. This chain joins TRBV5-4 and TRBJ2-7; no clear D. Germline V gene lookup returns CDR1 SGHNT and CDR2 YYREEE (reference sequence). Trimming shortened V by 4 bases and J by 3 bases, and 14 bases separated the two germline ends. CDR3 length: 14 amino acids. CDR3 in DNA: TGTGCCAGCAGCCGTGGTGCCAGTCACTACGAGCAGTACTTC. Its translation: CASSRGASHYEQYF.

The chain joins TRBV15 to TRBJ1-1; no clear D. Germline-derived CDR1 and CDR2 are LNHNV and YYDKDF (reference sequence). Trimming cost V 0 bases and J 1 base, with 9 bases left between them. There are 15 residues in the CDR3. CDR3 nucleotides: TGTGCCACCAGCAGAGAACGACACACGAACACTGAAGCTTTCTTT. This encodes CATSRERHTNTEAFF.

This rearrangement joins TRBV10-3 to TRBJ2-2; D is unresolved. The CDR3 totals 15 residues. Germline lookup yields CDR1 ENHRY and CDR2 SYGVKD. V dropped 11 bases and J dropped 1 base, with 17 bases sitting between them. This chain's CDR3 is CASRRTEMNTGELFF. CDR3 in DNA: TGTGCCTCGCGAAGGACCGAAATGAACACCGGGGAGCTGTTTTTT.

This chain uses TRBV30 with TRBJ2-7; D gene uncertain. Germline CDR1 and CDR2: GTSNPN and SVGIG (reference sequence). The CDR3 is 15 amino acids. The ends were cut back, 0 bases at V and 3 bases at J, with 15 bases in the middle. The CDR3 loop reads CAWSVPPPVVYEQYF. The CDR3 DNA reads TGTGCCTGGAGTGTACCCCCCCCGGTGGTCTACGAGCAGTACTTC.

The chain employs TRBV4-3 and TRBJ1-5, with 7 bases lining up with TRBD1. V trimming: 0 bases; J trimming: 1 base; junction bases outside the gene matches: 3. This CDR3 region has 16 residues. The germline V gene encodes CDR1 LGHNA and CDR2 YSLEER. In DNA form, the CDR3 reads TGCGCCAGCAGCCAAGATCGACAGGGCAGCAATCAGCCCCAGCATTTT. It codes for CASSQDRQGSNQPQHF.

This chain connects TRBV25-1 to TRBJ1-2; tentatively, D is TRBD1 (6 bases). The CDR3 length is 16 residues. Trimming took 1 base from V and 5 from J, leaving 17 bases between them. CDR1 and CDR2 from the germline V gene are MGHDK and SYGVNS. In DNA, the CDR3 is TGTGCCAGCAGTGAATTTCGTGGGGGCGCGGAATATGGCTACACCTTC. Encoded protein: CASSEFRGGAEYGYTF.